Listed here are 22 T cell receptor beta chains from one sample, sequenced in a study of cytomegalovirus exposure and HLA in healthy donors. Both 60 Vbeta primers and 13 Jbeta primers went into the PCR. Profiled with immunoSEQ multiplex PCR; TCRdb holds only in-frame clones, not every one. The sample records 150,000 to 200,000 clones, over 75% being singletons. The sequencing sample was made of PBMCs. The receptors originated from a woman in her thirties in good health and CMV-seronegative.

This clone was detected only once. V and J are TRBV5-4 and TRBJ2-7; the D gene is possibly TRBD2 (6 bases). CDR1 is SGHNT and CDR2 is YYREEE in the germline V gene (reference sequence). The CDR3 loop spans 15 amino acids. The V and J ends lost 1 base and 3 bases respectively, with 14 bases between them. The CDR3 protein is CASSLYRGNNYEQYF. The DNA of the CDR3 is TGTGCCAGCAGCTTGTATCGGGGGAATAACTACGAGCAGTACTTC. Filled out from reference TRBV5-4 and TRBJ2-7, the complete variable domain reads ETGVTQSPTHLIKTRGQQVTLRCSSQSGHNTVSWYQQALGQGPQFIFQYYREEENGRGNFPPRFSGLQFPNYSSELNVNALELDDSALYLCASSLYRGNNYEQYFGPGTRLTVT.

Comments on this clone: An end of the junction does not agree with germline; a read error may underlie this. V gene TRBV7-9 combines with J gene TRBJ1-4; D is uncertain. Germline loops: CDR1 SEHNR, CDR2 FQNEAQ (reference sequence). This CDR3 has 12 residues. CDR3 bases: TGTTCCAGCAGTATACGAGATGAAAAACTGTTTTTT. Encoded protein: CSSSIRDEKLFF.

This clone was observed a few times. V and J are TRBV2 and TRBJ2-2; perhaps TRBD1 as D (6 bases). The germline gives CDR1 SNHLY, CDR2 FYNNEI. Trimming removed 6 bases at V and 5 bases at J, with 13 bases between. The CDR3 sequence is 14 residues long. The CDR3 region has the DNA TGTGCCAGCAGGGTTCAGGGGATGACCGGGGAGCTGTTTTTT. It translates to CASRVQGMTGELFF.

The chain links TRBV30 to TRBJ2-2; 8 positions agree with TRBD2. The junction had 8 bases not matched to a gene; V was cut back by 3 bases and J by 14 bases. This CDR3 has 12 residues. Germline V gives CDR1 GTSNPN, CDR2 SVGIG (reference sequence). CDR3 coding DNA: TGTGCCTGGAGGAGGATAGCGGGATATCTGTTTTTT. Its protein is CAWRRIAGYLFF.

V usage is TRBV27 and J usage is TRBJ2-1; D perhaps matches TRBD1 (6 bases). Between the trimmed V and J ends, which lost 8 bases and 3 bases, there was a span of 17 bases. This CDR3 is built from 15 residues. The germline V gene has CDR1 MNHEY and CDR2 SMNVEV (reference sequence). The chain's CDR3 is CASATGPGGYNEQFF. In DNA, the CDR3 is TGTGCCAGCGCTACAGGGCCAGGTGGCTACAATGAGCAGTTCTTC.

The rearrangement joins TRBV9 to TRBJ2-7; 13 nucleotides agree with TRBD2. The CDR3 sequence is 16 residues long. Germline values: CDR1 SGDLS, CDR2 YYNGEE. The trim removed 4 bases at V and 6 bases at J, leaving 10 bases unmatched. The CDR3 DNA follows: TGTGCCAGCAGCACCGGACTAGCGGGGGCTCTATTCGAGCAGTACTTC. This encodes CASSTGLAGALFEQYF.

The rearrangement uses TRBV4-1 and TRBJ1-4; 10 positions match TRBD1. The trim removed 3 bases at V and 10 bases at J, leaving 5 bases unmatched. The CDR3 consists of 14 residues. Germline CDR1 MGHRA, CDR2 YSYEKL. CDR3 in DNA: TGCGCCAGCAGCCAGCGACAGGGGGCGGCAAAACTGTTTTTT. It yields the protein CASSQRQGAAKLFF.

The CDR3 nucleotides read TGTGCCAGCAGCACACCGGGACAGGGGTTTAATGAGCAGTTCTTC. This encodes CASSTPGQGFNEQFF. The rearrangement links TRBV28 to TRBJ2-1, with TRBD1 identical over 10 bases. The V gene's germline CDR1 is MDHEN and CDR2 SYDVKM. J lost 7 bases, V lost 6 bases, and 9 bases had no gene match. The CDR3 length is 15 residues. Filled out from reference TRBV28 and TRBJ2-1, the complete variable domain reads DVKVTQSSRYLVKRTGEKVFLECVQDMDHENMFWYRQDPGLGLRLIYFSYDVKMKEKGDIPEGYSVSREKKERFSLILESASTNQTSMYLCASSTPGQGFNEQFFGPGTRLTVL.

This sequence joins TRBV10-3 and TRBJ2-1; perhaps TRBD2 as D (6 bases). CDR1 is ENHRY and CDR2 is SYGVKD in the germline V gene. V gave up 3 bases and J gave up 0 bases, with 9 bases separating them. CDR3 length: 15 residues. For the CDR3, the DNA is TGTGCCATCAGTGATAGGAGGGGCTCCTACAATGAGCAGTTCTTC. Protein sequence: CAISDRRGSYNEQFF.

CDR3 in DNA: TGTGCCAGCAGTACCGCCGGGACCAGGGGCCCAAGAGCTTTCTTT. It is translated as CASSTAGTRGPRAFF. The rearrangement uses TRBV27 and TRBJ1-1; D may be TRBD1 (6 bases). The V and J ends lost 5 bases and 10 bases respectively, with 23 bases between them. Germline values: CDR1 MNHEY, CDR2 SMNVEV (reference sequence). This CDR3 contains 15 residues.

This chain connects TRBV6-5 to TRBJ1-3; D gene ambiguous. The CDR3 runs to 15 residues. CDR1 and CDR2 (germline): MNHEY, SVGAGI. V lost 2 bases and J 0 bases, leaving 8 bases between the germline ends. The CDR3 region is CASSYGSNSGNTIYF. In DNA, the CDR3 is TGTGCCAGCAGTTACGGCAGTAACTCTGGAAACACCATATATTTT.

The chain couples TRBV23-1 to TRBJ2-3; TRBD1 aligns across 7 bases. TRBV23-1 falls under the ORF class, with uncertain function. Trimming took 2 bases from V and 0 from J; bases not matched to a gene: 8. The CDR3 runs 17 residues. CDR3 nucleotide sequence: TGCGCCAGCAGTCAAGATAGGTCAGGGGGAAGCACAGATACGCAGTATTTT. It yields the protein CASSQDRSGGSTDTQYF.

This clone was recorded once. This rearrangement joins TRBV7-6 to TRBJ1-3; 9 positions match TRBD1. Per germline, CDR1 SGHVS and CDR2 FNYEAQ. The CDR3 loop spans 17 amino acids. V shed 4 bases, J shed 4 bases, and the junction held 11 bases outside the gene matches. In DNA form, the CDR3 reads TGTGCCAGCAGCTCAGATTTACAGGGGGCTAACGGAAACACCATATATTTT. This codes for CASSSDLQGANGNTIYF.

The chain couples TRBV7-9 to TRBJ2-3; a weak D match, TRBD2 (5 bases). CDR3 size: 17 residues. Trimming took off 1 base at V and 1 base at J, with 15 bases between the two ends. The germline V gene encodes CDR1 SEHNR and CDR2 FQNEAQ (reference sequence). Here the CDR3 reads CASSLGGEGRGTDTQYF. The CDR3 nucleotides read TGTGCCAGCAGCTTAGGGGGAGAGGGCCGAGGCACAGATACGCAGTATTTT.

The chain is built from TRBV10-1 and TRBJ1-4; D perhaps matches TRBD1 (5 bases). Trimming pared 0 bases from V and 4 bases from J, leaving 18 bases between. Germline V gene lookup returns CDR1 WNHNN and CDR2 SYGVQD (reference sequence). The CDR3 runs to 18 residues. CDR3 DNA sequence: TGCGCCAGCAGTGAGTCGAAAATTGGGGCAGGAAGTAATGAAAAACTGTTTTTT. It yields the protein CASSESKIGAGSNEKLFF.

This clone occurred once. The CDR3 nucleotides read TGCAGTGGACTCCGGACAGGGATCTCTGGAAACACCATATATTTT. Its protein is CSGLRTGISGNTIYF. The J gene is TRBJ1-3, the V gene TRBV29-1, with 8 nucleotides matching TRBD1. In germline, CDR1 is SQVTM, CDR2 ANQGSEA. The CDR3 length is 15 residues.

The chain couples TRBV19 to TRBJ2-1; no clear D gene. V lost 5 bases and J lost 7, with 9 bases in between. This CDR3 region has 12 residues. CDR1 and CDR2 (germline): LNHDA, SQIVND (reference sequence). The CDR3 here is CASSRPQNEQFF. The CDR3 region has the DNA TGTGCCAGTAGTCGCCCCCAGAATGAGCAGTTCTTC. Variable domain in full (rest from reference TRBV19 and TRBJ2-1): DGGITQSPKYLFRKEGQNVTLSCEQNLNHDAMYWYRQDPGQGLRLIYYSQIVNDFQKGDIAEGYSVSREKKESFPLTVTSAQKNPTAFYLCASSRPQNEQFFGPGTRLTVL.

V gene TRBV5-1 combines with J gene TRBJ2-7; maybe TRBD1 (5 bases). With 0 bases removed from V and 3 bases from J, the gap between germline ends came to 7 bases. The CDR3 sequence is 13 residues long. Germline loops: CDR1 SGHRS, CDR2 YFSETQ. The CDR3 DNA reads as TGCGCCAGCAGCTTGGATGACAGCTACGAGCAGTACTTC. It yields the protein CASSLDDSYEQYF.

The genes are TRBV18 and TRBJ2-2; 11 nucleotides match TRBD2. CDR3 length: 16 amino acids. With 4 bases clipped from V and 4 bases from J, the junction kept 5 bases outside the gene matches. Germline assignment: CDR1 KGHSH and CDR2 LQKENI. The CDR3 here is CASSLRLAGSTGELFF. The CDR3 nucleotides read TGTGCCAGCTCACTCCGACTAGCGGGGAGCACCGGGGAGCTGTTTTTT.

The J gene is TRBJ2-2, the V gene TRBV5-6; 10 bases are shared with TRBD2. Trimming at V came to 0 bases and at J to 4 bases, leaving 6 bases not matched to a gene. The CDR3 has 17 residues. CDR1 SGHDT and CDR2 YYEEEE come from the germline V gene. CDR3 region: CASSLELRTSGTGELFF. CDR3 bases: TGTGCCAGCAGCTTGGAGCTAAGGACTAGCGGCACCGGGGAGCTGTTTTTT.

The chain uses TRBV5-1 and TRBJ2-7, with 7 bases aligning to TRBD1. CDR3 length: 15 residues. Germline CDR1 is SGHRS and CDR2 is YFSETQ. V gave up 2 bases and J gave up 0 bases; unmatched junction bases: 5. CDR3 amino acids: CASSFLTGNSYEQYF. As DNA, the CDR3 is TGCGCCAGCAGCTTCTTGACAGGGAACTCCTACGAGCAGTACTTC.

This chain uses TRBV19 with TRBJ1-5; D may be TRBD1 (5 bases). Germline V lookup: CDR1 LNHDA, CDR2 SQIVND (reference sequence). The CDR3 length is 14 residues. The V end was cut by 9 bases, the J end by 7 bases, with 19 bases between. CDR3 sequence: CASGTQGRRQPQHF. The CDR3 nucleotides are TGTGCCAGCGGGACTCAGGGTCGGCGGCAGCCCCAGCATTTT.